This T cell receptor beta chain emerged from a study of T cells in women clearing cervical HPV infection. Whole-study context: Case blood drawn at lesion detection; control blood after infection cleared.

MY09/MY11 PCR detected cervical HPV DNA; dot-blot assigned genotypes. The data were produced by immunoSEQ multiplex PCR, yet TCRdb's version contains in-frame clones alone and is incomplete. The sample totals roughly 42,000 clones. The CDR3 totals 16 residues. J lost 2 bases, V lost 7 bases, and 12 bases had no gene match. CDR1 SNHLY and CDR2 FYNNEI come from the germline V gene. For this clone: The DNA ends 3 residues before the CDR3 does, and the rest of the CDR3 is filled in from the germline J gene.

Sequenced sample: blood buffy coat. This TCR came from a woman aged 18-69 years with a cervical HPV16 infection that either progressed to CIN3+ or cleared (not recorded which). The gene calls are TRBV2 and TRBJ2-5; TRBD2 agrees at 8 bases. CDR3 protein: CASTRWERGPQETQYF. Incomplete CDR3 DNA: TGTGCCAGCACCCGTTGGGAGCGGGGGCCACAAGAGACC.